Listed below are T cell receptor beta chains from one sample, sequenced in a study of blood T cell repertoires in COVID-19. Produced via immunoSEQ multiplex PCR; TCRdb's table is partial and in-frame only. The sample has roughly 180,000 clones; roughly 84% are singletons. The sequenced sample consisted of PBMCs or T cells enriched from blood (not recorded which). The origin of the receptors is a man aged 55 to 70 who had recovered from COVID-19. The CDR3 runs from the conserved cysteine through the conserved F or W. Fields, in order: D gene, clone size, J gene, V gene, CDR3 protein, CDR3 DNA. The D gene is left open where the match is weak. Part of the rows lack a size; the others show once, few, many or a class for expanded clones.

D: TRBD1; size: -; J: TRBJ1-5; V: TRBV5-8; CDR3: CASSRTGKNQPQHF; DNA: TGTGCCAGCAGCCGGACAGGGAAGAATCAGCCCCAGCATTTT
D: -; size: -; J: TRBJ1-5; V: TRBV30; CDR3: CAWSAGGNQPQHF; DNA: TGTGCCTGGAGTGCTGGGGGGAACCAGCCCCAGCATTTT
D: TRBD1; size: once; J: TRBJ1-5; V: TRBV11-2; CDR3: CASSVTGFNQPQHF; DNA: TGTGCCAGCAGCGTGACAGGGTTTAATCAGCCCCAGCATTTT
D: TRBD1; size: -; J: TRBJ1-2; V: TRBV24-1; CDR3: CATSDWDGDRVGYTF; DNA: TGTGCCACCAGTGATTGGGATGGTGACAGGGTCGGCTACACCTTC
D: -; size: -; J: TRBJ2-1; V: TRBV28; CDR3: CASSTPYNEQFF; DNA: TGTGCCAGCAGTACACCCTACAATGAGCAGTTCTTC
D: -; size: -; J: TRBJ1-2; V: TRBV5-5; CDR3: CASSLASGLNDGYTF; DNA: TGTGCCAGCAGCTTGGCCTCCGGGTTGAACGATGGCTACACCTTC
D: TRBD1; size: -; J: TRBJ1-2; V: TRBV2; CDR3: CASSEQGADGYTF; DNA: TGTGCCAGCAGTGAGCAGGGGGCAGACGGCTACACCTTC
D: -; size: -; J: TRBJ1-5; V: TRBV24-1; CDR3: CATSESGQPQHF; DNA: TGTGCCACCAGTGAAAGCGGACAGCCCCAGCATTTT
D: TRBD1; size: -; J: TRBJ1-5; V: TRBV19; CDR3: CASGDRGSGSNQPQHF; DNA: TGTGCCAGTGGGGACAGGGGATCTGGGAGCAATCAGCCCCAGCATTTT
D: -; size: -; J: TRBJ1-4; V: TRBV28; CDR3: CASSGGRINEKLFF; DNA: TGTGCCAGCAGTGGAGGACGGATTAATGAAAAACTGTTTTTT
D: -; size: -; J: TRBJ2-7; V: TRBV27; CDR3: CASSSQSYEQYF; DNA: TGTGCCAGCAGTTCACAGTCCTACGAGCAGTACTTC
D: TRBD2; size: -; J: TRBJ2-2; V: TRBV27; CDR3: CASSFHRQPLAGMPGELFF; DNA: TGTGCCAGCAGTTTTCATAGGCAGCCGCTAGCGGGTATGCCCGGGGAGCTGTTTTTT
D: TRBD2; size: -; J: TRBJ2-1; V: TRBV3-1/TRBV3-2; CDR3: CASSWTSGTYNEQFF; DNA: TGTGCCAGCAGCTGGACTAGCGGGACTTACAATGAGCAGTTCTTC
D: -; size: -; J: TRBJ1-5; V: TRBV28; CDR3: CASSNPGPGNQPQHF; DNA: TGTGCCAGCAGCAACCCGGGTCCAGGCAATCAGCCCCAGCATTTT
D: -; size: few; J: TRBJ1-2; V: TRBV7-6; CDR3: CASSPDRNFYGYTF; DNA: TGTGCCAGCAGCCCGGACAGAAACTTCTATGGCTACACCTTC
D: -; size: -; J: TRBJ2-1; V: TRBV28; CDR3: CASRPDLGRRYNEQFF; DNA: TGTGCCAGCAGACCGGACTTAGGACGGAGGTACAATGAGCAGTTCTTC
D: -; size: -; J: TRBJ1-1; V: TRBV3-1/TRBV3-2; CDR3: CASSHRGQGDEAFF; DNA: TGTGCCAGCAGCCACAGGGGACAAGGAGATGAAGCTTTCTTT
D: TRBD1; size: -; J: TRBJ2-1; V: TRBV18; CDR3: CASSPGDRAGEQFF; DNA: TGTGCCAGCTCACCCGGAGACAGGGCGGGTGAGCAGTTCTTC
D: -; size: -; J: TRBJ1-6; V: TRBV10-3; CDR3: CAISVQGYNSPLHF; DNA: TGTGCCATCAGTGTCCAGGGATATAATTCACCCCTCCACTTT
D: TRBD1; size: once; J: TRBJ1-1; V: TRBV5-1; CDR3: CASGAGQPEQGAFF; DNA: TGCGCCAGCGGGGCGGGACAGCCCGAACAGGGAGCTTTCTTT
D: TRBD2; size: -; J: TRBJ2-1; V: TRBV11-2; CDR3: CASSRRASGRTLYNEQFF; DNA: TGTGCCAGCAGTCGGCGCGCTAGCGGGAGAACTCTCTACAATGAGCAGTTCTTC
D: -; size: -; J: TRBJ1-1; V: TRBV7-9; CDR3: CASSLNREEAFF; DNA: TGTGCCAGCAGCCTAAACAGGGAGGAAGCTTTCTTT
D: TRBD1; size: -; J: TRBJ2-7; V: TRBV11-2; CDR3: CASSLARGRREQYF; DNA: TGTGCCAGCAGCTTAGCCAGGGGGCGCCGGGAGCAGTACTTC
D: TRBD1; size: -; J: TRBJ2-1; V: TRBV7-9; CDR3: CASSDIRGQNEQFF; DNA: TGTGCCAGCAGCGATATCAGGGGGCAGAATGAGCAGTTCTTC
D: TRBD2; size: -; J: TRBJ2-3; V: TRBV5-1; CDR3: CASSRTSGIFTDTQYF; DNA: TGCGCCAGCAGCCGGACTAGCGGGATCTTCACAGATACGCAGTATTTT
D: -; size: -; J: TRBJ1-5; V: TRBV19; CDR3: CASSIGVIGQNNQPQHF; DNA: TGTGCCAGTAGTATAGGAGTGATCGGACAGAACAATCAGCCCCAGCATTTT
D: -; size: -; J: TRBJ1-1; V: TRBV5-1; CDR3: CASREGDVYTEAFF; DNA: TGCGCCAGCAGAGAGGGAGATGTGTACACTGAAGCTTTCTTT
D: -; size: -; J: TRBJ1-5; V: TRBV19; CDR3: CASSRREDSNQPQHF; DNA: TGTGCCAGTAGCCGCCGGGAGGATAGCAATCAGCCCCAGCATTTT
D: TRBD2; size: -; J: TRBJ2-1; V: TRBV2; CDR3: CASRDGTGLAGPSSYNEQFF; DNA: TGTGCCAGCAGGGATGGAACGGGACTAGCGGGACCGAGCTCCTACAATGAGCAGTTCTTC
D: -; size: -; J: TRBJ2-5; V: TRBV14; CDR3: CASSQDFFKQETQYF; DNA: TGTGCCAGCAGCCAAGATTTTTTCAAACAAGAGACCCAGTACTTC
D: -; size: once; J: TRBJ1-2; V: TRBV6-5; CDR3: CASMDFGGYTF; DNA: TGTGCCAGCATGGACTTCGGAGGCTACACCTTC
D: -; size: -; J: TRBJ1-1; V: TRBV27; CDR3: CASSFGTPDTEAFF; DNA: TGTGCCAGCAGCTTCGGGACTCCTGACACTGAAGCTTTCTTT
D: TRBD1; size: -; J: TRBJ2-1; V: TRBV7-7; CDR3: CASSSATGQGYNEQFF; DNA: TGTGCTAGCAGCTCTGCCACGGGACAGGGTTACAATGAGCAGTTCTTC
D: TRBD1; size: -; J: TRBJ1-3; V: TRBV14; CDR3: CASSQMGQGSGNTIYF; DNA: TGTGCCAGCAGCCAGATGGGACAGGGATCTGGAAACACCATATATTTT
D: -; size: -; J: TRBJ1-2; V: TRBV30; CDR3: CASTRGAGDYGYTF; DNA: TGTGCCTCCACGCGGGGGGCCGGGGACTATGGCTACACCTTC
D: TRBD1; size: -; J: TRBJ2-1; V: TRBV3-1/TRBV3-2; CDR3: CASSPLAGGYNEQFF; DNA: TGTGCCAGCAGTCCCTTAGCAGGGGGCTACAATGAGCAGTTCTTC
D: -; size: -; J: TRBJ1-2; V: TRBV3-1/TRBV3-2; CDR3: CASSSSNYGYTF; DNA: TGTGCCAGCAGCTCTAGCAACTATGGCTACACCTTC
D: TRBD2; size: -; J: TRBJ2-1; V: TRBV5-1; CDR3: CASSQTSGGPPFYNEQFF; DNA: TGCGCCAGCAGCCAGACTAGCGGGGGGCCCCCCTTCTACAATGAGCAGTTCTTC
D: -; size: -; J: TRBJ1-2; V: TRBV29-1; CDR3: CSVGLSPLASYGYTF; DNA: TGCAGCGTTGGTTTGTCACCACTTGCAAGCTATGGCTACACCTTC
D: TRBD1; size: -; J: TRBJ2-3; V: TRBV5-6; CDR3: CASSLLGDRSFTDTQYF; DNA: TGTGCCAGCAGTCTCCTTGGGGACAGAAGTTTCACAGATACGCAGTATTTT
D: -; size: few; J: TRBJ2-3; V: TRBV7-3; CDR3: CASSLRPRSSTDTQYF; DNA: TGTGCCAGCAGCTTAAGACCTAGAAGTAGCACAGATACGCAGTATTTT
D: TRBD1; size: -; J: TRBJ1-3; V: TRBV6-5; CDR3: CATRGKTGGGNTIYF; DNA: TGTGCCACCAGGGGAAAGACAGGGGGCGGAAACACCATATATTTT
D: -; size: -; J: TRBJ2-2; V: TRBV21-1; CDR3: CASSKGGGKRNTGELFF; DNA: TGTGCCAGCAGCAAAGGGGGAGGGAAAAGGAACACCGGGGAGCTGTTTTTT
D: -; size: -; J: TRBJ2-7; V: TRBV7-9; CDR3: CASSLVTGYEQYF; DNA: TGTGCCAGCAGCTTAGTCACTGGCTACGAGCAGTACTTC
D: TRBD2; size: -; J: TRBJ2-2; V: TRBV7-8; CDR3: CASSQQSGANTGELFF; DNA: TGTGCCAGCAGCCAACAGAGCGGGGCGAACACCGGGGAGCTGTTTTTT
D: TRBD2; size: -; J: TRBJ2-1; V: TRBV11-2; CDR3: CASRPLAGSYNEQFF; DNA: TGTGCCAGCAGGCCCCTAGCGGGGTCCTACAATGAGCAGTTCTTC
D: -; size: -; J: TRBJ1-3; V: TRBV6-5; CDR3: CATQEASSGNTIYF; DNA: TGTGCCACCCAGGAGGCTAGCTCTGGAAACACCATATATTTT
D: -; size: -; J: TRBJ1-1; V: TRBV10-3; CDR3: CAISELNQAQGTEAFF; DNA: TGTGCCATCAGTGAGCTCAACCAAGCCCAGGGGACTGAAGCTTTCTTT
D: TRBD2; size: few; J: TRBJ2-3; V: TRBV27; CDR3: CASGGRENTQYF; DNA: TGTGCCAGCGGCGGGAGGGAGAATACGCAGTATTTT
D: -; size: -; J: TRBJ2-3; V: TRBV18; CDR3: CASSPNGHQDTQYF; DNA: TGTGCCAGCTCACCCAATGGGCATCAAGATACGCAGTATTTT
D: -; size: -; J: TRBJ1-6; V: TRBV27; CDR3: CASSLVQGNNSPLHF; DNA: TGTGCCAGCAGTCTAGTGCAGGGGAATAATTCACCCCTCCACTTT
D: -; size: many; J: TRBJ2-1; V: TRBV30; CDR3: CAWSRKDEQFF; DNA: TGTGCCTGGAGCAGGAAGGATGAGCAGTTCTTC